A single sample is the source of the 9 T cell receptor beta chains below, sequenced in a study of PD-1 blockade in mismatch repair-deficient tumors. The assay was immunoSEQ multiplex PCR, and TCRdb's table has in-frame clones only and misses some. This sample has over 100,000 clones; 60% to 85% occur once, and the top ten carry around 4.7%. Here the sequenced sample was peripheral blood, taken around 60 weeks after starting pembrolizumab. The source of these receptors is an adult with mismatch repair-deficient cancer.

The chain uses TRBV29-1 and TRBJ2-1; no clear D gene. This CDR3 has 12 residues. Trimming left V 6 bases short and J 5 bases short, with 11 bases between. The germline V gene has CDR1 SQVTM and CDR2 ANQGSEA. The CDR3 region has the DNA TGCAGCGTCTTTGGTTCGAACAATGAGCAGTTCTTC. As protein: CSVFGSNNEQFF.

J is TRBJ2-3 and V is TRBV7-8, with D hard to call. This CDR3 has 14 amino acids. Per the germline V gene, CDR1 is SGHVS and CDR2 is FQNEAQ. Deletions cut 1 base from V and 2 bases from J, with 7 bases between. CDR3 in amino acids: CASSLGLNTDTQYF. CDR3 in DNA: TGTGCCAGCAGCTTAGGACTGAACACAGATACGCAGTATTTT.

The V and J genes are TRBV14 and TRBJ2-1; D remains unclear. V lost 3 bases and J lost 5, with 8 bases in between. The CDR3 length is 13 residues. Germline V gene sequence: CDR1 SGHDN, CDR2 FVKESK. The CDR3 region is CASSQNLDNEQFF. Here the CDR3 DNA reads TGTGCCAGCAGCCAGAACCTAGACAATGAGCAGTTCTTC.

The V and J genes are TRBV6-6 and TRBJ2-1; D is unclear. CDR1 and CDR2 (germline): MNHNY, SVGAGI (reference sequence). This CDR3 region has 15 residues. V lost 4 bases, J lost 7 bases, and 17 bases lay in between. CDR3 DNA sequence: TGTGCCAGCAGTTCCCACGAAGGCGGTGGGAATGAGCAGTTCTTC. Protein product: CASSSHEGGGNEQFF.

The rearrangement uses TRBV25-1 and TRBJ1-5; D unresolved. Germline V gives CDR1 MGHDK, CDR2 SYGVNS. CDR3 size: 12 residues. V lost 6 bases and J lost 1, with 4 bases in between. CDR3 nucleotides: TGTGCCAGCAGCGGAAGCAATCAGCCCCAGCATTTT. Encoded protein: CASSGSNQPQHF. The full variable domain, rest sourced from reference TRBV25-1 and TRBJ1-5, is EADIYQTPRYLVIGTGKKITLECSQTMGHDKMYWYQQDPGMELHLIHYSYGVNSTEKGDLSSESTVSRIRTEHFPLTLESARPSHTSQYLCASSGSNQPQHFGDGTRLSIL.

This sequence joins TRBV7-3 and TRBJ2-1; 8 bases agree with TRBD2. The CDR3 is made up of 16 amino acids. Trimming at V came to 2 bases and at J to 2 bases, leaving 5 bases not matched to a gene. CDR1 is SGHTA, CDR2 FQGTGA, per germline. CDR3 DNA sequence: TGTGCCAGCAGCTTAGGATTAGCGGGAACCTACAATGAGCAGTTCTTC. Protein sequence: CASSLGLAGTYNEQFF.

The J gene is TRBJ2-3, the V gene TRBV27; D is unclear. Looked up from germline, CDR1 is MNHEY and CDR2 is SMNVEV (reference sequence). The V end was cut by 2 bases, the J end by 4 bases, with 4 bases between. There are 12 residues in the CDR3. CDR3 loop: CASSLGPDTQYF. CDR3 DNA sequence: TGTGCCAGCAGTTTAGGACCAGATACGCAGTATTTT.

The chain joins TRBV5-5 to TRBJ1-1; D is undetermined. The CDR3 contains 16 residues. From germline, CDR1 is SGHKS and CDR2 YYEKEE (reference sequence). The V end was cut by 0 bases, the J end by 4 bases, with 16 bases between. CDR3 region: CASSLELFLIGTEAFF. DNA for the CDR3: TGTGCCAGCAGCTTGGAACTGTTTTTGATAGGCACTGAAGCTTTCTTT.

This chain uses TRBV19 with TRBJ2-7; 7 bases are a match to TRBD1. The germline gives CDR1 LNHDA, CDR2 SQIVND (reference sequence). There are 15 residues in the CDR3. V shed 5 bases, J shed 2 bases, and the junction held 9 bases outside the gene matches. The CDR3 is CASSRTGTDTYEQYF. The CDR3 DNA is TGTGCCAGTAGTCGTACCGGGACAGACACCTACGAGCAGTACTTC.